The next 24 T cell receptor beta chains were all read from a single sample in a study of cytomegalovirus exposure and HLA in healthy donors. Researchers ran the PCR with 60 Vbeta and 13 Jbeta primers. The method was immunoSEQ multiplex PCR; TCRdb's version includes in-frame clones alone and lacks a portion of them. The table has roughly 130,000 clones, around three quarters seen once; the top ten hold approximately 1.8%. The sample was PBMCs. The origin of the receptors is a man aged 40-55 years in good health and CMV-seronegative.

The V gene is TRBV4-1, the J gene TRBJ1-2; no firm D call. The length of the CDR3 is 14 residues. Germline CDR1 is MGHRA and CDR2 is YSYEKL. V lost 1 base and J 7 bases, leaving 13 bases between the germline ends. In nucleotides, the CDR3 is TGCGCCAGCAGCCAAGTGGCGGTGACTTCTGGCTACACCTTC. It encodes CASSQVAVTSGYTF.

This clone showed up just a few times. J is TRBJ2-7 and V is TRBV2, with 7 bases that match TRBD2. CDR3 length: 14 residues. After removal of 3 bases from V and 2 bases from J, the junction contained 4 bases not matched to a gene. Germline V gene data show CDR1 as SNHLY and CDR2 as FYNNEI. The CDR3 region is CASSEGLAAYEQYF. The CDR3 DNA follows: TGTGCCAGCAGTGAGGGTCTAGCGGCCTACGAGCAGTACTTC.

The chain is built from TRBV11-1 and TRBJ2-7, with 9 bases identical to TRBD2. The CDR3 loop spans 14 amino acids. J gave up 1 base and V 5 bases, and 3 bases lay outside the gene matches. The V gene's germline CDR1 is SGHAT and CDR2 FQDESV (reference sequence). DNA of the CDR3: TGTGCCAGCAGCGATAGCGGGGGATCCTACGAGCAGTACTTC. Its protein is CASSDSGGSYEQYF. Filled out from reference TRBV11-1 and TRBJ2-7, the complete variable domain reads EAEVAQSPRYKITEKSQAVAFWCDPISGHATLYWYRQILGQGPELLVQFQDESVVDDSQLPKDRFSAERLKGVDSTLKIQPAELGDSAMYLCASSDSGGSYEQYFGPGTRLTVT.

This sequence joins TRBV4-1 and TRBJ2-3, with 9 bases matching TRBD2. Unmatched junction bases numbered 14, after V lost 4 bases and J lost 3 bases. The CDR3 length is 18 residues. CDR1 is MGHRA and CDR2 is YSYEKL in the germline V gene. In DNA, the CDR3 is TGCGCCAGCAGCCGCGCCCCGGCGGGACTAGCAGGAACAGATACGCAGTATTTT. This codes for CASSRAPAGLAGTDTQYF.

CDR3 DNA sequence: TGTGCCAGCAGGACAGGGGACACCGGGGAGCTGTTTTTT. As protein: CASRTGDTGELFF. This chain uses TRBV6-1 with TRBJ2-2; 8 bases fit TRBD1. In germline, CDR1 is MNHNS, CDR2 SASEGT. Losses at the gene ends were 6 bases for V and 3 bases for J; bases not matched to a gene: 0. The length of the CDR3 is 13 residues.

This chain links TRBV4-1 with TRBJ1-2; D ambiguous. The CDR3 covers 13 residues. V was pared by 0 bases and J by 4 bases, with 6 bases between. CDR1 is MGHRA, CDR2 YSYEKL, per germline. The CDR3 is CASSQDTSYGYTF. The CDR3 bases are TGCGCCAGCAGCCAAGATACCAGCTATGGCTACACCTTC.

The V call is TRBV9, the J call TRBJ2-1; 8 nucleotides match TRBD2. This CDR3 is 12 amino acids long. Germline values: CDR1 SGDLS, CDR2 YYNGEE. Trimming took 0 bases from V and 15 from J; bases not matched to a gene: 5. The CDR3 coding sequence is TGTGCCAGCAGCGTAGACAGCGGGAGCGTGTTCTTC. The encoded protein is CASSVDSGSVFF.

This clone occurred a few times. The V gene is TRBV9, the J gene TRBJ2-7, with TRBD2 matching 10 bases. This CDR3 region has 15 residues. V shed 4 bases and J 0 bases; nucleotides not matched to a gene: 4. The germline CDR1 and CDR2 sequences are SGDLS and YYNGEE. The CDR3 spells CASSQGTSVSYEQYF. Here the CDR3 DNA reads TGTGCCAGCAGCCAAGGGACTAGCGTCTCCTACGAGCAGTACTTC.

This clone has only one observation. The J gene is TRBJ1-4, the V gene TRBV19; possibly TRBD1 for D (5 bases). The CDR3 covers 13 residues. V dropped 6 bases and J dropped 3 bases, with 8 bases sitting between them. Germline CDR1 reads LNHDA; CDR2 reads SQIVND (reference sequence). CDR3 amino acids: CASRTGANEKLFF. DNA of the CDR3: TGTGCCAGTAGAACAGGCGCTAATGAAAAACTGTTTTTT.

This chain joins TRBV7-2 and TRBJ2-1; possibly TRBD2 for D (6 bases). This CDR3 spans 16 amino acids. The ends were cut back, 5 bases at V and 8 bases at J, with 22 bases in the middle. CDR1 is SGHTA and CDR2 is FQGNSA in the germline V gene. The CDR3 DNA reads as TGTGCCAGCAGCAGTCGGGGACTCAGCCCCTTCCATGAGCAGTTCTTC. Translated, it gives CASSSRGLSPFHEQFF.

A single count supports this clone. In nucleotides, the CDR3 is TGTGCCAGCAGTGAACAGGGGAACACCGGGGAGCTGTTTTTT. Translation gives CASSEQGNTGELFF. The chain combines TRBV6-4 with TRBJ2-2; TRBD1 might be the D (6 bases). With 3 bases removed from V and 1 base from J, the gap between germline ends came to 6 bases. Germline-derived CDR1 and CDR2 are MRHNA and SNTAGT. The CDR3 spans 14 residues.

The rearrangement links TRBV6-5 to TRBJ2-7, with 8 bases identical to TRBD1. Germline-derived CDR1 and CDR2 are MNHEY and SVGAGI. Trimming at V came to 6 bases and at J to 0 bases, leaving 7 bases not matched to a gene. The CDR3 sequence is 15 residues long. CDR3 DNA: TGTGCCAGCAGACCAACTACAGGGGGCTCCTACGAGCAGTACTTC. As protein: CASRPTTGGSYEQYF.

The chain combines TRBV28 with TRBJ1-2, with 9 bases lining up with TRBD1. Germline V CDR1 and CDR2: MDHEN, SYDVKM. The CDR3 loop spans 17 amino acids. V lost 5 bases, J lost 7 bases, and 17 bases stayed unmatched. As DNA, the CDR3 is TGTGCCAGCAGTGTAAGATCCGGGACAGGGTTTCGGGTTGGCTACACCTTC. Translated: CASSVRSGTGFRVGYTF.

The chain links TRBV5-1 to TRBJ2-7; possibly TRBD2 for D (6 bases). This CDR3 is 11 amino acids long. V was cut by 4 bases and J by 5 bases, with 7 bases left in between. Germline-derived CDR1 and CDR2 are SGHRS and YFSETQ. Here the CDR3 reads CASSRGDEQYF. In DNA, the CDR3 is TGCGCCAGCAGCCGCGGGGACGAGCAGTACTTC.

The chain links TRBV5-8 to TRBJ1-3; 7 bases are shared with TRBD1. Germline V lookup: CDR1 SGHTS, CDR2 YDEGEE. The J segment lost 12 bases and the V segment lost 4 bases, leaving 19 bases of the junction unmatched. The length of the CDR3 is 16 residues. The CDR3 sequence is CASSPSINRGLSGIYF. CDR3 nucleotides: TGTGCCAGCAGCCCTTCGATTAACAGGGGTTTGAGCGGCATATATTTT.

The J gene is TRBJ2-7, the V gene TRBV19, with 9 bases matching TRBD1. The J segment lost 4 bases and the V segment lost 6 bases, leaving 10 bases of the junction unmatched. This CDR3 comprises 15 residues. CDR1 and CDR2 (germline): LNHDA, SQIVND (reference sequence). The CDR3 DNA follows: TGTGCCAGTAGCCTAGACCGGGACAGGGTATACGAGCAGTACTTC. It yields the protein CASSLDRDRVYEQYF.

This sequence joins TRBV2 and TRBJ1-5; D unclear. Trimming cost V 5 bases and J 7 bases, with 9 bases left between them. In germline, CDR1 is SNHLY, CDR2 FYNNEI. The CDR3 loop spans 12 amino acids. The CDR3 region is CASSPKPQPQHF. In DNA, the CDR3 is TGTGCCAGCAGTCCGAAGCCCCAGCCCCAGCATTTT.

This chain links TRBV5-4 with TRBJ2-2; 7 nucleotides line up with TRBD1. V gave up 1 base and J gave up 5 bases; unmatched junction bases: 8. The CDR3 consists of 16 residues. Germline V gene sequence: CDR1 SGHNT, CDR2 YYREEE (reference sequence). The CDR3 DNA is TGTGCCAGCAGCTTGATCGACAGGGTCTCAACCGGGGAGCTGTTTTTT. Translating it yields CASSLIDRVSTGELFF.

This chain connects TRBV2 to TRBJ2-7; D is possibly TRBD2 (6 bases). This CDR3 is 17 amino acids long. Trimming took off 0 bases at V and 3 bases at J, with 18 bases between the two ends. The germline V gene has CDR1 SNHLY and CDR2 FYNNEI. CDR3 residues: CASSEALVLARGYEQYF. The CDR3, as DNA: TGTGCCAGCAGTGAAGCGCTGGTCTTGGCGCGGGGCTACGAGCAGTACTTC.

In DNA form, the CDR3 reads TGCGCCAGCAGCCAAGGACAGTCTAATTCACCCCTCCACTTT. Translating gives CASSQGQSNSPLHF. The chain combines TRBV4-1 with TRBJ1-6; a possible D gene is TRBD1 (5 bases). The CDR3 is 14 residues long. Germline lookup yields CDR1 MGHRA and CDR2 YSYEKL. V lost 1 base, J lost 6 bases, and 7 bases lay in between.

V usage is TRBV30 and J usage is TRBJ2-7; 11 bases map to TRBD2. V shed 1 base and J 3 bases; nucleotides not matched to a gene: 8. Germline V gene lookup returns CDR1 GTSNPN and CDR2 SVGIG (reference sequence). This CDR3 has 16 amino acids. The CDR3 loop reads CAWSALAGGPGYEQYF. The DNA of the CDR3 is TGTGCCTGGAGTGCCTTAGCGGGGGGGCCCGGCTACGAGCAGTACTTC.

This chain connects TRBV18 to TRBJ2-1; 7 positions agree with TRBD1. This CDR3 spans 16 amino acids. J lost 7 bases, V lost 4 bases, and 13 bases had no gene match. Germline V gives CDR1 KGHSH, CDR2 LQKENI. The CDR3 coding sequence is TGTGCCAGCTCACTTGATCACGGGACAGAGGTAAATGAGCAGTTCTTC. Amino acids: CASSLDHGTEVNEQFF.

The CDR3 loop reads CASSRGAGERTEAFF. The DNA for the CDR3 is TGCGCCAGCAGCCGAGGCGCGGGCGAGAGGACTGAAGCTTTCTTT. The V call is TRBV4-1, the J call TRBJ1-1; D is unclear. Trimming removed 4 bases from V and 5 bases from J, with 17 bases in between. Germline V gene sequence: CDR1 MGHRA, CDR2 YSYEKL. CDR3 length: 15 amino acids.

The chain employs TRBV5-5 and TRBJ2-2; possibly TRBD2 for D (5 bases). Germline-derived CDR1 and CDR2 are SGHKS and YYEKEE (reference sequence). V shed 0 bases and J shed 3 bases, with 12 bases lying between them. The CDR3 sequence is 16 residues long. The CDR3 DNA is TGTGCCAGCAGCTTGGGGTCGGGGTGGGACACCGGGGAGCTGTTTTTT. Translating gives CASSLGSGWDTGELFF.